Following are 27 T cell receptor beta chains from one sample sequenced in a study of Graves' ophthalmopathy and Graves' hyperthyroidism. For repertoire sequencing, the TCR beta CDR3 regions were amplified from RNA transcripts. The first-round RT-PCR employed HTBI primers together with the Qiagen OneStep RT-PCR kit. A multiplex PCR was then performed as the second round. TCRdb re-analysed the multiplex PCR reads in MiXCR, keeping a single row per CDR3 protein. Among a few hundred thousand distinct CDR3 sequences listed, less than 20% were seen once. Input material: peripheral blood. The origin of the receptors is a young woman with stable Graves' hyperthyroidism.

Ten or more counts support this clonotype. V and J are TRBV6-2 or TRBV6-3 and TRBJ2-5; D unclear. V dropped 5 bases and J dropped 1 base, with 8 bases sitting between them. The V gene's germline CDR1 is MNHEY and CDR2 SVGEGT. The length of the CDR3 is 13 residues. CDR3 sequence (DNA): TGTGCCAGCAGTCAACCACCCCAAGAGACCCAGTACTTC. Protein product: CASSQPPQETQYF.

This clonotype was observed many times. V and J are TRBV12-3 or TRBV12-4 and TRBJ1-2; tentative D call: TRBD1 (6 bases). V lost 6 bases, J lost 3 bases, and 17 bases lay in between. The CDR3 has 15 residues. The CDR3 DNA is TGTGCCAGCAGCACCTACTCAACAGGGCACTATGGCTACACCTTC. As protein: CASSTYSTGHYGYTF.

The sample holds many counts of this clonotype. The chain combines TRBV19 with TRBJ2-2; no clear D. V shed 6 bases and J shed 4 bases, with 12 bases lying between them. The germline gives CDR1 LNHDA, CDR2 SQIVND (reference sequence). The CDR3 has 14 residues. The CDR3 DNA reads TGTGCCAGTAGGATGGACGCTGCCACCGGGGAGCTGTTTTTT. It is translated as CASRMDAATGELFF.

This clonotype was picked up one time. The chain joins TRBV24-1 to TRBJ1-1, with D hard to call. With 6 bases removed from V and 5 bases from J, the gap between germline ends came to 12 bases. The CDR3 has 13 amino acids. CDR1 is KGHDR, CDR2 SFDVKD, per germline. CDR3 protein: CATSSRRGTEAFF. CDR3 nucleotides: TGTGCCACCAGTTCACGCCGAGGGACTGAAGCTTTCTTT.

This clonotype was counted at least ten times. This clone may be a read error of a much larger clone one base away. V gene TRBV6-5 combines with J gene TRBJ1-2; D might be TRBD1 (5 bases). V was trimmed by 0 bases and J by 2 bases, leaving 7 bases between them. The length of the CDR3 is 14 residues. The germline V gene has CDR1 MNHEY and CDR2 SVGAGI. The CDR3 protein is CASSYSAGNYGYTF. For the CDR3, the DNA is TGTGCCAGCAGTTACTCGGCAGGGAACTATGGCTACACCTTC.

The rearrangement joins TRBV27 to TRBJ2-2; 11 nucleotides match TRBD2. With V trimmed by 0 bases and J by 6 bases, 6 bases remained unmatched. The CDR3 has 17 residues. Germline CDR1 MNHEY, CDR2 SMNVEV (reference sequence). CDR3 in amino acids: CASSLSKTSGDPGELFF. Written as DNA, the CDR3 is TGTGCCAGCAGTTTATCCAAGACTAGCGGGGACCCCGGGGAGCTGTTTTTT.

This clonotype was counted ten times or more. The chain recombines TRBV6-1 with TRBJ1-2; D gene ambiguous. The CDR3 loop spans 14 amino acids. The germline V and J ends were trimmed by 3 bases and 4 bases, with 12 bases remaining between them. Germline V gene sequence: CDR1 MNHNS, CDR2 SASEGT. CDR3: CASSEGRSGYGYTF. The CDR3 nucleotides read TGTGCCAGCAGTGAGGGCAGGTCGGGCTATGGCTACACCTTC.

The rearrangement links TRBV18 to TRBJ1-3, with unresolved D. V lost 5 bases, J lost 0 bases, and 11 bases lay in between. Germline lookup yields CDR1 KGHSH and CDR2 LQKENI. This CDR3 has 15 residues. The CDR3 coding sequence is TGTGCCAGCTCAGGACCTTCGAGCTCTGGAAACACCATATATTTT. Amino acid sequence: CASSGPSSSGNTIYF.

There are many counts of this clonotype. CDR3 amino acids: CASSIRRTGGNTEAFF. The CDR3 coding sequence is TGTGCCAGTAGTATAAGGCGGACAGGGGGGAACACTGAAGCTTTCTTT. The gene calls are TRBV19 and TRBJ1-1; 10 bases fit TRBD1. The CDR3 loop spans 16 amino acids. The germline V gene has CDR1 LNHDA and CDR2 SQIVND (reference sequence). J was trimmed by 1 base and V by 2 bases; bases with no gene match: 4. The full variable domain, completed using reference TRBV19 and TRBJ1-1, is DGGITQSPKYLFRKEGQNVTLSCEQNLNHDAMYWYRQDPGQGLRLIYYSQIVNDFQKGDIAEGYSVSREKKESFPLTVTSAQKNPTAFYLCASSIRRTGGNTEAFFGQGTRLTVV.

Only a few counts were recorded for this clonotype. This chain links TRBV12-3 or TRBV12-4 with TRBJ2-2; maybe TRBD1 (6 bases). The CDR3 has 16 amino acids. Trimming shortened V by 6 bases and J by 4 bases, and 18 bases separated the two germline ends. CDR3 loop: CASSEVRGSFTGELFF. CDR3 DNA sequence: TGTGCCAGCAGCGAGGTCAGGGGATCCTTCACCGGGGAGCTGTTTTTT.

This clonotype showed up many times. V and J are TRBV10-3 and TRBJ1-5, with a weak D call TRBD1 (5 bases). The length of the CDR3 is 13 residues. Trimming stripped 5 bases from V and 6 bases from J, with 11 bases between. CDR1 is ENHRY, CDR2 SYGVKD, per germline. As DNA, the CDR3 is TGTGCCATCAGTCAAGAGGGGAGTCAGCCCCAGCATTTT. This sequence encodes CAISQEGSQPQHF.

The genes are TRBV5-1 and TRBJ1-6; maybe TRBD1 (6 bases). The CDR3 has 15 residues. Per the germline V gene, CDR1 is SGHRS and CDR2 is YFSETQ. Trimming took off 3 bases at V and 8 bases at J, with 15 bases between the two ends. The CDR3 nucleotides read TGCGCCAGCAGCTCAACAGGGCCGGGTGATTCACCCCTCCACTTT. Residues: CASSSTGPGDSPLHF.

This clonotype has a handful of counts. CDR3 region: CASSLYGGQGHYEQYF. The CDR3 nucleotides read TGTGCCAGCAGTTTGTATGGTGGACAGGGGCACTACGAGCAGTACTTC. The chain combines TRBV27 with TRBJ2-7, with 9 bases aligning to TRBD1. Trimming at V came to 3 bases and at J to 3 bases, leaving 9 bases not matched to a gene. Germline loops: CDR1 MNHEY, CDR2 SMNVEV (reference sequence). The CDR3 length is 16 residues.

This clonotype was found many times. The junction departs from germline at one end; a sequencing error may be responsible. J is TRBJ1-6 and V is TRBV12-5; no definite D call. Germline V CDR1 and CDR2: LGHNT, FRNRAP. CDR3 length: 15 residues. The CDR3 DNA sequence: TGTGCTAGTGGTCTGTCGACACGGTTTAATTCACCCCTCCGCTTT. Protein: CASGLSTRFNSPLRF.

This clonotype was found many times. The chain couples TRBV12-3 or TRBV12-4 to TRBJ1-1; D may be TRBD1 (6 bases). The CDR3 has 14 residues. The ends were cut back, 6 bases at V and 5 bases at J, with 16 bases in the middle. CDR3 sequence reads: CASSQTGFRTEAFF. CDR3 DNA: TGTGCCAGCAGCCAGACAGGTTTCAGGACTGAAGCTTTCTTT.

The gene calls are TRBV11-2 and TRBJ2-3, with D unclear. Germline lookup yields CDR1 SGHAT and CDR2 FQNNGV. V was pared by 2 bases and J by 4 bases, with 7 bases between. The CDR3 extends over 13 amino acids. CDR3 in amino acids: CASSLSRPDTQYF. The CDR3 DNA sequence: TGTGCCAGCAGCTTAAGTCGGCCAGATACGCAGTATTTT.

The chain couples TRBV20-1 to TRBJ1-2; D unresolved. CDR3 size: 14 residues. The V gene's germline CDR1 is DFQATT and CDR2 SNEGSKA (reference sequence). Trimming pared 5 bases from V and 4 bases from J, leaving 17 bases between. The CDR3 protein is CSAPNSLEGYGYTF. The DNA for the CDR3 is TGCAGTGCTCCTAACAGTTTAGAGGGCTATGGCTACACCTTC.

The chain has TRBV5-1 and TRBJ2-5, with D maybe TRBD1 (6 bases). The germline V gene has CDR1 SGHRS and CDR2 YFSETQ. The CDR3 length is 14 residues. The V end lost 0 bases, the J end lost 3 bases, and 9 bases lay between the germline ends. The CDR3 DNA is TGCGCCAGCAGCTTGGTGCAGGGGAAAGAGACCCAGTACTTC. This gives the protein CASSLVQGKETQYF.

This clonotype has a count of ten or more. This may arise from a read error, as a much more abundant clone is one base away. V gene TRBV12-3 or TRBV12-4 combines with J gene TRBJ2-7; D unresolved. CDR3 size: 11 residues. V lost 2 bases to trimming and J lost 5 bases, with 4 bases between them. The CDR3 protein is CASSLIHEQYF. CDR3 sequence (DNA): TGTGCCAGCAGTTTAATCCACGAGCAGTACTTC.

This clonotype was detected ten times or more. CDR3 coding DNA: TGTGCCAGCAGCCCACCGGGACTAGCGGGGTTCACAGAGACCCAGTACTTC. Translating it yields CASSPPGLAGFTETQYF. The chain is built from TRBV27 and TRBJ2-5; 13 bases fit TRBD2. After removal of 6 bases from V and 4 bases from J, the junction contained 11 bases not matched to a gene. This CDR3 is built from 17 residues. Germline V lookup: CDR1 MNHEY, CDR2 SMNVEV (reference sequence).

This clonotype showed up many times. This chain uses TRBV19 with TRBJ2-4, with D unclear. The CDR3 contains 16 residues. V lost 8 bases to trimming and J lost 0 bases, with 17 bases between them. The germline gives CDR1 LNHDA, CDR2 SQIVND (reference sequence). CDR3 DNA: TGTGCCAGTCGATCGGGCACTGCACTAGCCAAAAACATTCAGTACTTC. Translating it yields CASRSGTALAKNIQYF.

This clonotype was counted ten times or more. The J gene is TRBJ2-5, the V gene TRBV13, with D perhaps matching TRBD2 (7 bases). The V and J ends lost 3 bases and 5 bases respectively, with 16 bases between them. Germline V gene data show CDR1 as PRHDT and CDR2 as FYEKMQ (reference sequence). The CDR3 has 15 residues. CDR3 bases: TGTGCCAGCAGCTTTCGGGGGGCCCCCGGGGAGACCCAGTACTTC. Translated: CASSFRGAPGETQYF.

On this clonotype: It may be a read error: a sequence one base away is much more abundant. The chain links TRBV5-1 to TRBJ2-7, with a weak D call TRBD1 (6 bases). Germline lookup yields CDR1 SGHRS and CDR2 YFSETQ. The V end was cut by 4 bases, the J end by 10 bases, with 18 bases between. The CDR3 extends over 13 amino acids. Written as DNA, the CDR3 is TGCGCCAGCAGCCTAACCCTACAGGGCGAACAGTACGTC. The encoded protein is CASSLTLQGEQYV.

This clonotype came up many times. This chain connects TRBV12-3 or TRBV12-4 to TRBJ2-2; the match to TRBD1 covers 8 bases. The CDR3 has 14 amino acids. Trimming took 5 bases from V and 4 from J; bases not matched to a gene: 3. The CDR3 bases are TGTGCCAGCAGTCAGGGGGCCGGCACCGGGGAGCTGTTTTTT. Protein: CASSQGAGTGELFF.

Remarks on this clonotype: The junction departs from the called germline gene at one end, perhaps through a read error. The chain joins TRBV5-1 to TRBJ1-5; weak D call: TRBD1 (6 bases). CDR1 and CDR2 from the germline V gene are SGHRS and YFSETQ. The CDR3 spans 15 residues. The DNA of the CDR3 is TGCGCCAGCAGCCCCTGGACAGTGTACTCTCAGCCTCAGCATTTT. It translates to CASSPWTVYSQPQHF.

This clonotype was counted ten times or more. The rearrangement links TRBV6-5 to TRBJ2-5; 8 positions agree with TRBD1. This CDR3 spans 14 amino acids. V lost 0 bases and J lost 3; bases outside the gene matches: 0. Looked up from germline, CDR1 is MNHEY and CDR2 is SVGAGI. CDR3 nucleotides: TGTGCCAGCAGTTACTCGGGACAGGAAGAGACCCAGTACTTC. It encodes CASSYSGQEETQYF.

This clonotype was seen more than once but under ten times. The CDR3 sequence: CATSDSGGLDNEQFF. The CDR3, as DNA: TGTGCCACCAGTGATTCGGGGGGGTTGGACAATGAGCAGTTCTTC. The gene calls are TRBV24-1 and TRBJ2-1; TRBD2 agrees at 8 bases. The junction had 4 bases not matched to a gene; V was cut back by 2 bases and J by 5 bases. The CDR3 is made up of 15 amino acids. Looked up from germline, CDR1 is KGHDR and CDR2 is SFDVKD.